The clone carrying this TCR beta chain was observed a few times. Its target is not known. One entry per CDR3 protein results from TCRdb running MiXCR on the RT-PCR reads. The data show just over 300,000 distinct CDR3 sequences, 22% seen once. This entry comes from a study of response to subunit inactivated influenza vaccine. Study results and caveats: The authors proposed limited new T cell recruitment per seasonal influenza vaccination.

Germline V gives CDR1 SGHTA, CDR2 FQGTGA. CDR3 length equals 16 residues. Trimming took 4 bases from V and 7 from J; bases not matched to a gene: 11. The rearrangement joins TRBV7-3 to TRBJ2-1, with TRBD2 matching over 9 bases. The TCR was taken from a man between 50 and 69 years old who received an inactivated influenza vaccine. This material consisted of PBMCs from blood, taken approximately 20 months after vaccination. In DNA form, the CDR3 reads TGTGCCAGCAGCTCCCAAGGGCGACTAGCGGCAAATGAGCAGTTCTTC. As protein: CASSSQGRLAANEQFF.